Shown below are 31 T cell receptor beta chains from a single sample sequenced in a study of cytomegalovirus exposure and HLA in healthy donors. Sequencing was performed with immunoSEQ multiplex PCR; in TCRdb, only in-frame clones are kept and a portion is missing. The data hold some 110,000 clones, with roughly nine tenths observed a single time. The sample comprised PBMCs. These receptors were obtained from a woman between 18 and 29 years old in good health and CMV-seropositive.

CDR3 region: CASSLGGGYSNQPQHF. The CDR3 DNA follows: TGTGCCAGCAGCCTAGGGGGGGGCTATAGCAATCAGCCCCAGCATTTT. J is TRBJ1-5 and V is TRBV5-6; tentative D call: TRBD1 (6 bases). Germline CDR1 and CDR2: SGHDT and YYEEEE. The CDR3 sequence is 16 residues long. Trimming took off 4 bases at V and 0 bases at J, with 14 bases between the two ends.

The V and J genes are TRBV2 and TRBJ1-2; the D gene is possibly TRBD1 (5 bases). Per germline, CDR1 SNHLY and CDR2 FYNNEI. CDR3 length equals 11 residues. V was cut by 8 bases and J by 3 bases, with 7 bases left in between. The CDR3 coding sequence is TGTGCCAGCGCGACAGACTATGGCTACACCTTC. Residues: CASATDYGYTF.

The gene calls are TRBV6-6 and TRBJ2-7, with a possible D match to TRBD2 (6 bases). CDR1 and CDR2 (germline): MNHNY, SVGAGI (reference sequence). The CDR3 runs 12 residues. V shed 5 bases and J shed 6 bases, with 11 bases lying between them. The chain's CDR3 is CASSVLAAEQYF. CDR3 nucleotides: TGTGCCAGCAGTGTACTAGCCGCCGAGCAGTACTTC.

CDR3 sequence: CASSNRGQGQPQHF. CDR3 DNA: TGTGCCAGCAGCAACAGGGGGCAGGGTCAGCCCCAGCATTTT. The V gene is TRBV9, the J gene TRBJ1-5, with 9 bases that match TRBD1. Looked up from germline, CDR1 is SGDLS and CDR2 is YYNGEE. This CDR3 contains 14 residues. The junction had 5 bases not matched to a gene; V was cut back by 4 bases and J by 6 bases.

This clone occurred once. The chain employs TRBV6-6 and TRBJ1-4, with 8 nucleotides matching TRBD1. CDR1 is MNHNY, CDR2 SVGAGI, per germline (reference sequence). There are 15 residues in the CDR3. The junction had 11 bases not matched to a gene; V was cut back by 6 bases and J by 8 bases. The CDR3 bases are TGTGCCAGCAGAAAACGGACAGGGTCGGGAGAAAAACTGTTTTTT. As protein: CASRKRTGSGEKLFF.

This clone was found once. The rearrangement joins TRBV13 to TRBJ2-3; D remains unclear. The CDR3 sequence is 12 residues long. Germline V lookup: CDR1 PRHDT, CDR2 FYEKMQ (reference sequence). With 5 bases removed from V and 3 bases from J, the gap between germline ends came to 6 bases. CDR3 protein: CASSLQTDTQYF. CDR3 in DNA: TGTGCCAGCAGCCTCCAGACAGATACGCAGTATTTT.

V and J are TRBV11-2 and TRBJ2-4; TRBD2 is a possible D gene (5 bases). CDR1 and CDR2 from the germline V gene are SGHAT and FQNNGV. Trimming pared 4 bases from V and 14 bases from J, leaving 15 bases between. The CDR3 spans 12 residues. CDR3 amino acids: CASSSSTGSKYF. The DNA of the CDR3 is TGTGCCAGCAGCTCATCGACGGGATCCAAGTACTTC.

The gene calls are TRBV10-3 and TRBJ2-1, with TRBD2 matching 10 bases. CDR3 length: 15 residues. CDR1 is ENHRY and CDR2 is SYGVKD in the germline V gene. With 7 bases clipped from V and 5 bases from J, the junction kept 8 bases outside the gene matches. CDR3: CAIKISSGGNNEQFF. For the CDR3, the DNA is TGTGCCATCAAGATTTCTAGCGGGGGCAACAATGAGCAGTTCTTC.

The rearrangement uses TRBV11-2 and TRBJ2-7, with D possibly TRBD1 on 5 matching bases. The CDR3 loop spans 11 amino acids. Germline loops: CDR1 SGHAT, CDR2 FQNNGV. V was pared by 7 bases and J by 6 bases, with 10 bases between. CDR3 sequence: CASTQGAEQYF. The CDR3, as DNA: TGTGCCAGCACCCAAGGGGCCGAGCAGTACTTC. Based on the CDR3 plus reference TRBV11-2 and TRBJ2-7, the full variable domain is EAGVAQSPRYKIIEKRQSVAFWCNPISGHATLYWYQQILGQGPKLLIQFQNNGVVDDSQLPKDRFSAERLKGVDSTLKIQPAKLEDSAVYLCASTQGAEQYFGPGTRLTVT.

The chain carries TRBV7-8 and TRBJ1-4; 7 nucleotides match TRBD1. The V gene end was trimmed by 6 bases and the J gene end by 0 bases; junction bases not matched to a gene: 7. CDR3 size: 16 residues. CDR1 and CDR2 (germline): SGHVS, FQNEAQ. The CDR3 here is CASSSGGGPTNEKLFF. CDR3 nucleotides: TGTGCCAGCAGTTCGGGAGGGGGCCCAACTAATGAAAAACTGTTTTTT.

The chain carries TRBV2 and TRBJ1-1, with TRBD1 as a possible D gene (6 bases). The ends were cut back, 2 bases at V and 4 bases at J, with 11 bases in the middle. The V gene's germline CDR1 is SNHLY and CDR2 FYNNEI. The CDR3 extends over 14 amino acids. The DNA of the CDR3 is TGTGCCAGCAGTGAATTAGGGGGGGGCACTGAAGCTTTCTTT. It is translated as CASSELGGGTEAFF. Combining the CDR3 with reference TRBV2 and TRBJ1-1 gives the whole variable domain EPEVTQTPSHQVTQMGQEVILRCVPISNHLYFYWYRQILGQKVEFLVSFYNNEISEKSEIFDDQFSVERPDGSNFTLKIRSTKLEDSAMYFCASSELGGGTEAFFGQGTRLTVV.

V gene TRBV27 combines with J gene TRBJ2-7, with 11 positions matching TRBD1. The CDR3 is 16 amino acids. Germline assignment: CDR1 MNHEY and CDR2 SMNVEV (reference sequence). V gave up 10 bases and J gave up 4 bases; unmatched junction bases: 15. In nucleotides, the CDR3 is TGTGCCATCAGATACCGAGGGACAGGGGGGCGGTACGAGCAGTACTTC. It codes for CAIRYRGTGGRYEQYF.

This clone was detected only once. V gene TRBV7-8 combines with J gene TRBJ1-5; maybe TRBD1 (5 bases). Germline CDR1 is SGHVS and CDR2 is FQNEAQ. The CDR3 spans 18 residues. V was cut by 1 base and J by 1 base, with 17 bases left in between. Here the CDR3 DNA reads TGTGCCAGCAGCTTAGAAGGTCGCAGCAGGGTGAGCAATCAGCCCCAGCATTTT. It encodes CASSLEGRSRVSNQPQHF.

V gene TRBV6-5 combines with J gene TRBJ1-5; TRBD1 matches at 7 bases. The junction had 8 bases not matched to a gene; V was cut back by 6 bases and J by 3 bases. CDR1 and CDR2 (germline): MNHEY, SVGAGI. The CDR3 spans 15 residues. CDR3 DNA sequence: TGTGCCAGCAGCCCGACAGGGTTTCCCAATCAGCCCCAGCATTTT. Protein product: CASSPTGFPNQPQHF.

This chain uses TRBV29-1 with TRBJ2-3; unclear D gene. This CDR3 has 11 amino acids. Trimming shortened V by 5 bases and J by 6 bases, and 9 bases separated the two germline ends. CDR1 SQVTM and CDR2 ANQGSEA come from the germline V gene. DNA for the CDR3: TGCAGCGTTTCTCTCACTGATACGCAGTATTTT. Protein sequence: CSVSLTDTQYF.

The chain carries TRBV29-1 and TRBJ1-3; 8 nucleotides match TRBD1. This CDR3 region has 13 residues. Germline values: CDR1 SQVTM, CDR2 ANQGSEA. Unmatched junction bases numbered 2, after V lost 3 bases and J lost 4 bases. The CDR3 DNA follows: TGCAGCGTTGACAGGGGGCAGGGAAACACCATATATTTT. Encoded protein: CSVDRGQGNTIYF.

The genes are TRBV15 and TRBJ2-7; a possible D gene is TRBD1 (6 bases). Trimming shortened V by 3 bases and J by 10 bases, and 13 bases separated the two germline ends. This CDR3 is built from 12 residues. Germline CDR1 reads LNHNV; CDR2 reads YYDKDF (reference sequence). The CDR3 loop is CATSSDRSIQYF. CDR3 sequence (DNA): TGTGCCACCAGCAGTGACAGGTCGATCCAGTACTTC.

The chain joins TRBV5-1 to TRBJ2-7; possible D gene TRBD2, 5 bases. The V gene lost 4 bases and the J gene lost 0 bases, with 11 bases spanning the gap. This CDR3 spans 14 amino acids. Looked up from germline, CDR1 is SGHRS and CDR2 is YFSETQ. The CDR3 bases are TGCGCCAGCAGCATGGATCGGGGCTCCTACGAGCAGTACTTC. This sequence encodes CASSMDRGSYEQYF.

The CDR3 loop is CASSSLRGHSYNEQFF. The CDR3 nucleotides are TGTGCCAGCAGTTCCCTTAGGGGCCACTCCTACAATGAGCAGTTCTTC. The chain carries TRBV6-5 and TRBJ2-1; weak D call: TRBD1 (5 bases). Trimming took off 4 bases at V and 0 bases at J, with 13 bases between the two ends. Germline V lookup: CDR1 MNHEY, CDR2 SVGAGI. The CDR3 sequence is 16 residues long.

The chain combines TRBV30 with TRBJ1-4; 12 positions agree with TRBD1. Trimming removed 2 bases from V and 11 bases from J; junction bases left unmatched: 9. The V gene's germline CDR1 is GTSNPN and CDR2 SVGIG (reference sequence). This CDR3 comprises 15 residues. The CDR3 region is CAWSISGTGGRKLFF. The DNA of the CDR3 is TGTGCCTGGAGTATCTCCGGGACAGGGGGCCGCAAACTGTTTTTT.

CDR3 loop: CASSQEGTAVSYEQYF. CDR3 coding DNA: TGTGCCAGCAGCCAAGAAGGTACGGCGGTTAGTTACGAGCAGTACTTC. This rearrangement joins TRBV4-2 to TRBJ2-7, with D uncertain. There are 16 residues in the CDR3. V lost 0 bases and J lost 4, with 16 bases in between. Germline V CDR1 and CDR2: LGHNA, YNFKEQ.

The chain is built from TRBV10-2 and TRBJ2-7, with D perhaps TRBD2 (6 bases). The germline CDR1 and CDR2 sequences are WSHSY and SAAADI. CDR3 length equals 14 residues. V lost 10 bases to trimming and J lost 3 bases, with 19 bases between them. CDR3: CATKAREFLYEQYF. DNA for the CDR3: TGCGCCACCAAGGCCCGGGAGTTCCTCTACGAGCAGTACTTC.

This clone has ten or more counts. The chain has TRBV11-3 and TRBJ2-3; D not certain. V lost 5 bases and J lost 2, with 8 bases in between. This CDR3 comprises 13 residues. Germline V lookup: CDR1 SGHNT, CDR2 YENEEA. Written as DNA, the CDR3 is TGTGCCAGCAGCCCAGTCGTCACAGATACGCAGTATTTT. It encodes CASSPVVTDTQYF. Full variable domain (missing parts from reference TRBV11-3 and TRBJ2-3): EAGVVQSPRYKIIEKKQPVAFWCNPISGHNTLYWYLQNLGQGPELLIRYENEEAVDDSQLPKDRFSAERLKGVDSTLKIQPAELGDSAVYLCASSPVVTDTQYFGPGTRLTVL.

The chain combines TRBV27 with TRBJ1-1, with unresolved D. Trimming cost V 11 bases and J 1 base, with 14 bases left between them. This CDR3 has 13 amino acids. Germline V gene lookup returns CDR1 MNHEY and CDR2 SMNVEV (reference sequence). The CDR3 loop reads CASREVENTEAFF. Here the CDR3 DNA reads TGTGCCTCGAGAGAGGTTGAGAACACTGAAGCTTTCTTT.

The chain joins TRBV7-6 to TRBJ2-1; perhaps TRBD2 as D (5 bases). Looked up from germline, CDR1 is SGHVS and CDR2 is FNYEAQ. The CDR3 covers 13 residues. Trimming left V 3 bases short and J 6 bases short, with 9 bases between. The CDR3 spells CASSFGAANEQFF. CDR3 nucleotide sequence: TGTGCCAGCAGCTTCGGAGCGGCCAATGAGCAGTTCTTC.

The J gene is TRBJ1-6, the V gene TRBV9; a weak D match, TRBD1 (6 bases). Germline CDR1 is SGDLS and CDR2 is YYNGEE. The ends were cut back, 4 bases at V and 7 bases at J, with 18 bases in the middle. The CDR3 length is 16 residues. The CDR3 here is CASSSKPGQLNSPLHF. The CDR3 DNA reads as TGTGCCAGCAGCTCTAAACCAGGACAGTTGAATTCACCCCTCCACTTT.

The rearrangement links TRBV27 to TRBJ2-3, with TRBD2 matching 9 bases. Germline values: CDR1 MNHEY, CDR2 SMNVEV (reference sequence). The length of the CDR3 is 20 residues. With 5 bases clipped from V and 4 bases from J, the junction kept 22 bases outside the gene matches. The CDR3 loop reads CASSLQPMAGGPKGADTQYF. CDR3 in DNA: TGTGCCAGCAGTCTTCAGCCTATGGCGGGAGGGCCGAAGGGGGCAGATACGCAGTATTTT.

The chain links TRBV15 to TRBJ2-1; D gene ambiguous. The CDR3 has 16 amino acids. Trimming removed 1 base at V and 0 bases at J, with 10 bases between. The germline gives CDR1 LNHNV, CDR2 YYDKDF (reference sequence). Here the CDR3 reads CATSRGPPSSYNEQFF. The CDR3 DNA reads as TGTGCCACCAGCAGAGGTCCACCGAGCTCCTACAATGAGCAGTTCTTC. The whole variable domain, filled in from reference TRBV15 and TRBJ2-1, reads DAMVIQNPRYQVTQFGKPVTLSCSQTLNHNVMYWYQQKSSQAPKLLFHYYDKDFNNEADTPDNFQSRRPNTSFCFLDIRSPGLGDTAMYLCATSRGPPSSYNEQFFGPGTRLTVL.

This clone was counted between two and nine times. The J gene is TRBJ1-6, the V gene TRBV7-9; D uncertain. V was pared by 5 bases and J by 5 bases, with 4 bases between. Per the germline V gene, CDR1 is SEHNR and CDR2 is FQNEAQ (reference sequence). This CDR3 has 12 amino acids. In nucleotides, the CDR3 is TGTGCCAGCAGCCCAGATAATTCACCCCTCCACTTT. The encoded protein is CASSPDNSPLHF.

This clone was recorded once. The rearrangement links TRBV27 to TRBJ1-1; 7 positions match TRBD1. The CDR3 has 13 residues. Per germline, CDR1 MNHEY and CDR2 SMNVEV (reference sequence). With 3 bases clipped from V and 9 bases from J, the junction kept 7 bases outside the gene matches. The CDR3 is CASSFYRGQKAFF. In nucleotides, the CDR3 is TGTGCCAGCAGTTTTTACCGGGGACAGAAAGCTTTCTTT.

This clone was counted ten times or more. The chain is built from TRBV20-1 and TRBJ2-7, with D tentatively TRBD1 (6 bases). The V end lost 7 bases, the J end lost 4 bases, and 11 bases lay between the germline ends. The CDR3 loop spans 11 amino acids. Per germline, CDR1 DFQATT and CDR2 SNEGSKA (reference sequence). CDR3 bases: TGCAGTGTGGACAGTATGTACGAGCAGTACTTC. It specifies CSVDSMYEQYF.